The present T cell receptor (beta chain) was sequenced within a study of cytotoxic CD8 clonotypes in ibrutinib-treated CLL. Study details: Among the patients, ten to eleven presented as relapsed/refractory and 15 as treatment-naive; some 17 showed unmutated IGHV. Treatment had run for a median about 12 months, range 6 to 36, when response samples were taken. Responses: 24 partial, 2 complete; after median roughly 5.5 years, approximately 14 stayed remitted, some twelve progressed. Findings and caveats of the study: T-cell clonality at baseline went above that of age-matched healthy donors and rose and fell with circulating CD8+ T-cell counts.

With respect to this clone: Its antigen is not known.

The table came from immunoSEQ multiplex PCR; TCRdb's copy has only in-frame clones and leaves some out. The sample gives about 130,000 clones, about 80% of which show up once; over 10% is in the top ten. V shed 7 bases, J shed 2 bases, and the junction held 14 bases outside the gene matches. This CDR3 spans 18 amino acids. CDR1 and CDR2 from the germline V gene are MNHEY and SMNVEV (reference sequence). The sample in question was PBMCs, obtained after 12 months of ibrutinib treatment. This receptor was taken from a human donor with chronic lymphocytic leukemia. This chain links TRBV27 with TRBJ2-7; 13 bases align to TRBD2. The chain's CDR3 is CASNGTSGITTFTYEQYF. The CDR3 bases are TGTGCCAGCAATGGGACTAGCGGGATTACAACATTCACCTACGAGCAGTACTTC.